This T cell receptor (beta chain) was profiled in a study of T cells in Graves' hyperthyroidism and ophthalmopathy. RNA transcripts served as the template for amplifying TCR beta CDR3 regions. RT-PCR in the first round (using the HTBI primer set) targeted the TCR CDR3. MiXCR, run by TCRdb on the multiplex PCR reads, gives a single entry per CDR3 protein. The sample lists about 550,000 distinct CDR3 sequences; around 21% were seen once. The CDR3 spans 13 residues. V lost 3 bases and J lost 3, with 8 bases in between. Germline-derived CDR1 and CDR2 are LNHDA and SQIVND (reference sequence). This clonotype was counted at least ten times.

The origin of this receptor is a young man with Graves' hyperthyroidism. V and J are TRBV19 and TRBJ1-2, with D uncertain. Sample: blood. Here the CDR3 DNA reads TGTGCCAGTAGTATGGAGCCGCACTATGGCTACACCTTC. Translated, it gives CASSMEPHYGYTF.